Shown below are 25 T cell receptor beta chains from a single sample sequenced in a study of graft-versus-host responses after intestinal transplantation. The antigens of these receptors remain unknown. Libraries were prepared by immunoSEQ multiplex PCR; TCRdb keeps only in-frame clonotypes and omits some of them. The sample shows under 75,000 clones, around 87% of them seen only once. The material sequenced was unstimulated CD8+ T cells sorted from spleen or lymph node cells, taken before transplant. All receptors derive from a human donor who was the organ donor for an intestinal transplant.

The chain combines TRBV15 with TRBJ2-2; no clear D. Trimming pared 4 bases from V and 11 bases from J, leaving 17 bases between. The CDR3 consists of 14 residues. Germline V lookup: CDR1 LNHNV, CDR2 YYDKDF (reference sequence). In DNA form, the CDR3 reads TGTGCCACCAGCACCACAAGGAGAAAAGGAGAGCTGTTTTTT. It codes for CATSTTRRKGELFF.

This chain uses TRBV9 with TRBJ2-6, with TRBD1 matching over 7 bases. Per germline, CDR1 SGDLS and CDR2 YYNGEE. The CDR3 sequence is 18 residues long. J gave up 0 bases and V 3 bases, and 9 bases lay outside the gene matches. The CDR3 here is CASSGGTDSLSGANVLTF. The CDR3 region has the DNA TGTGCCAGCAGCGGAGGGACAGATTCCCTCTCTGGGGCCAACGTCCTGACTTTC.

V usage is TRBV27 and J usage is TRBJ1-6, with D unresolved. The length of the CDR3 is 13 residues. The V end lost 7 bases, the J end lost 6 bases, and 10 bases lay between the germline ends. Germline loops: CDR1 MNHEY, CDR2 SMNVEV (reference sequence). In DNA, the CDR3 is TGTGCCAGCAACGCAGGAGGTAATTCACCCCTCCACTTT. This codes for CASNAGGNSPLHF.

The chain carries TRBV15 and TRBJ2-7; D ambiguous. The ends were cut back, 1 base at V and 6 bases at J, with 7 bases in the middle. CDR1 is LNHNV and CDR2 is YYDKDF in the germline V gene (reference sequence). CDR3 length: 12 residues. In DNA, the CDR3 is TGTGCCACCAGCAGAGGCGGTTTCGAGCAGTACGTC. This codes for CATSRGGFEQYV.

V is TRBV6-1 and J is TRBJ2-1, with 9 bases identical to TRBD1. J lost 8 bases, V lost 2 bases, and 13 bases had no gene match. Germline CDR1 is MNHNS and CDR2 is SASEGT. CDR3 size: 17 residues. CDR3 nucleotide sequence: TGTGCCAGCAGTGAAATAGGCGGGACAGGGTGGGGGTATGAGCAGTTCTTC. Translating it yields CASSEIGGTGWGYEQFF.

In nucleotides, the CDR3 is TGTGCCAGCAGTCCCAGGGGGTCCTTACTTAACTATGGCTACACCTTC. This codes for CASSPRGSLLNYGYTF. V is TRBV28 and J is TRBJ1-2; 7 bases align to TRBD1. Trimming at V came to 5 bases and at J to 1 base, leaving 10 bases not matched to a gene. CDR1 and CDR2 (germline): MDHEN, SYDVKM. This CDR3 region has 16 residues.

V gene TRBV4-1 combines with J gene TRBJ2-1; D perhaps matches TRBD1 (5 bases). The CDR3 is 17 residues long. V was shortened by 1 base and J by 3 bases, with 16 bases between the two germline ends. Germline V gives CDR1 MGHRA, CDR2 YSYEKL. CDR3 in DNA: TGCGCCAGCAGCCAAGCCCCGACAGAAAAGTACTACAATGAGCAGTTCTTC. Translation: CASSQAPTEKYYNEQFF.

This chain joins TRBV28 and TRBJ2-7, with D possibly matching TRBD1 (6 bases). Germline CDR1 and CDR2: MDHEN and SYDVKM. This CDR3 is 15 amino acids long. V dropped 6 bases and J dropped 4 bases, with 19 bases sitting between them. The CDR3 loop is CASRPGQSFGYEQYV. The CDR3 DNA follows: TGTGCCAGCAGACCTGGACAGTCCTTCGGTTACGAGCAGTACGTC.

The CDR3 DNA is TGCGCCAGCAGCCAGGAGACAGCTACTAACTATGGCTACACCTTC. Protein product: CASSQETATNYGYTF. The chain links TRBV4-3 to TRBJ1-2; a weak D match, TRBD1 (5 bases). The CDR3 covers 15 residues. V was pared by 3 bases and J by 0 bases, with 11 bases between. From germline, CDR1 is LGHNA and CDR2 YSLEER.

In its sample, this clone was seen a few times. The CDR3 region is CASSPAGDRGMYGYTF. The CDR3 nucleotides read TGCGCCAGCAGCCCGGCTGGGGACAGGGGAATGTATGGCTACACCTTC. This chain uses TRBV5-1 with TRBJ1-2, with TRBD1 matching 10 bases. V shed 4 bases and J 5 bases; nucleotides not matched to a gene: 11. The CDR3 runs to 16 residues. Per the germline V gene, CDR1 is SGHRS and CDR2 is YFSETQ.

This clone was observed a handful of times. The chain joins TRBV7-9 to TRBJ1-6; no reliable D call. The CDR3 is 17 residues long. V lost 9 bases, J lost 5 bases, and 23 bases lay in between. Germline CDR1 and CDR2: SEHNR and FQNEAQ (reference sequence). As DNA, the CDR3 is TGTGCCAGTTACGCAGCCGACTCCGGCGGTAATAATTCACCCCTCCACTTT. This encodes CASYAADSGGNNSPLHF.

The CDR3 sequence is CASTTSGGTSNEQFF. The CDR3 DNA sequence: TGTGCCAGCACTACTAGCGGGGGGACGTCTAATGAGCAGTTCTTC. The genes are TRBV28 and TRBJ2-1, with 12 bases lining up with TRBD2. Losses at the gene ends were 7 bases for V and 7 bases for J; bases not matched to a gene: 8. The CDR3 length is 15 residues. Germline values: CDR1 MDHEN, CDR2 SYDVKM. The complete variable domain, with remaining parts taken from reference TRBV28 and TRBJ2-1, reads DVKVTQSSRYLVKRTGEKVFLECVQDMDHENMFWYRQDPGLGLRLIYFSYDVKMKEKGDIPEGYSVSREKKERFSLILESASTNQTSMYLCASTTSGGTSNEQFFGPGTRLTVL.

This rearrangement joins TRBV4-2 to TRBJ1-1; D is ambiguous. CDR1 and CDR2 (germline): LGHNA, YNFKEQ. Between the trimmed V and J ends, which lost 0 bases and 3 bases, there was a span of 8 bases. The CDR3 spans 14 residues. Written as DNA, the CDR3 is TGTGCCAGCAGCCAAGATCACGGTTACACTGAAGCTTTCTTT. This codes for CASSQDHGYTEAFF.

In regard to this clone: Other DNA sequences in this specimen translate into the identical CDR3. This chain uses TRBV6-1 with TRBJ1-1; D is ambiguous. CDR1 and CDR2 (germline): MNHNS, SASEGT. V was pared by 1 base and J by 5 bases, with 11 bases between. The CDR3 totals 14 residues. In DNA form, the CDR3 reads TGTGCCAGCAGTGAAGTAACGGGAGGGACTGAAGCTTTCTTT. Amino acid sequence: CASSEVTGGTEAFF.

The V call is TRBV7-8, the J call TRBJ2-5; 8 bases match TRBD1. Losses at the gene ends were 2 bases for V and 5 bases for J; bases not matched to a gene: 10. This CDR3 spans 16 amino acids. CDR1 is SGHVS, CDR2 FQNEAQ, per germline. CDR3 sequence reads: CASSLLSWTGSETQYF. CDR3 nucleotides: TGTGCCAGCAGCTTACTCTCCTGGACAGGGTCGGAGACCCAGTACTTC.

The chain combines TRBV6-1 with TRBJ2-7; 10 bases agree with TRBD1. Germline lookup yields CDR1 MNHNS and CDR2 SASEGT. There are 15 residues in the CDR3. V lost 1 base to trimming and J lost 4 bases; unmatched junction nucleotides: 4. This CDR3 reads CASSEGTGGMYEQYV. CDR3 DNA: TGTGCCAGCAGTGAAGGGACAGGGGGTATGTACGAGCAGTACGTC.

This clone was counted once. The chain combines TRBV27 with TRBJ1-6; D is unresolved. V was pared by 1 base and J by 4 bases, with 5 bases between. The CDR3 contains 14 residues. Germline values: CDR1 MNHEY, CDR2 SMNVEV (reference sequence). CDR3: CASSLLSYNSPLHF. CDR3 coding DNA: TGTGCCAGCAGTTTATTGTCTTATAATTCACCCCTCCACTTT.

The chain has TRBV29-1 and TRBJ2-2; TRBD1 aligns across 7 bases. This CDR3 comprises 17 residues. Looked up from germline, CDR1 is SQVTM and CDR2 is ANQGSEA. Trimming at V came to 6 bases and at J to 2 bases, leaving 15 bases not matched to a gene. The CDR3 sequence is CSVYPSTGDRNTGELFF. The CDR3 DNA is TGCAGCGTCTACCCGTCTACAGGGGACCGCAACACCGGGGAGCTGTTTTTT.

Concerning this clone: Sequence at one end of the junction differs from germline and may be a read error. The rearrangement links TRBV6-6 to TRBJ1-2, with D possibly matching TRBD1 (6 bases). The CDR3 covers 10 residues. From germline, CDR1 is MNHNY and CDR2 SVGAGI (reference sequence). CDR3 residues: CTTGGYGYTF. The CDR3 bases are TGCACGACAGGTGGCTATGGCTACACCTTC.

The gene calls are TRBV7-6 and TRBJ1-1, with no clear D. Germline lookup yields CDR1 SGHVS and CDR2 FNYEAQ. The CDR3 covers 15 residues. V lost 1 base and J lost 8, with 17 bases in between. CDR3 bases: TGTGCCAGCAGCTTAGAAGGCGCGCGAGCCAGGGAAGCTTTCTTT. Protein product: CASSLEGARAREAFF.

CDR3 DNA: TGCAGCGTTGAAATCCCAGGGGGCACAGATACGCAGTATTTT. This translates into CSVEIPGGTDTQYF. The rearrangement joins TRBV29-1 to TRBJ2-3; the D gene is possibly TRBD1 (6 bases). CDR1 and CDR2 (germline): SQVTM, ANQGSEA. The CDR3 has 14 amino acids. The V end lost 2 bases, the J end lost 1 base, and 10 bases lay between the germline ends.

This chain uses TRBV4-1 with TRBJ2-3; 7 nucleotides agree with TRBD1. The CDR3 runs to 15 residues. Per germline, CDR1 MGHRA and CDR2 YSYEKL. J gave up 0 bases and V 5 bases, and 5 bases lay outside the gene matches. DNA for the CDR3: TGCGCCAGCAGCTCGGGACAGCGAAGCACAGATACGCAGTATTTT. It specifies CASSSGQRSTDTQYF.

The chain carries TRBV27 and TRBJ1-4, with 9 positions matching TRBD1. This CDR3 spans 19 amino acids. Germline values: CDR1 MNHEY, CDR2 SMNVEV (reference sequence). V was pared by 3 bases and J by 0 bases, with 11 bases of the junction left unmatched. CDR3 residues: CASSFLGQGHYATNEKLFF. The CDR3 coding sequence is TGTGCCAGCAGTTTCCTTGGACAGGGGCATTATGCAACTAATGAAAAACTGTTTTTT.

The chain joins TRBV18 to TRBJ2-1; 7 bases are shared with TRBD1. The CDR3 loop spans 14 amino acids. The germline gives CDR1 KGHSH, CDR2 LQKENI. Trimming cost V 6 bases and J 6 bases; bases outside gene matches: 8. The CDR3 spells CASSSPEGANEQFF. The CDR3 nucleotides are TGTGCCAGCTCTTCTCCCGAGGGGGCCAATGAGCAGTTCTTC.

This clone was counted only a few times. The chain recombines TRBV7-8 with TRBJ2-7; 9 bases align to TRBD1. Germline CDR1 SGHVS, CDR2 FQNEAQ. The ends lost 5 bases at V and 1 base at J; junction bases unmatched: 15. The CDR3 spans 18 residues. CDR3 in DNA: TGTGCCAGCAGCACCGGACAGGGGACAGCGGCCCTATCCTACGAGCAGTACGTC. Its translation: CASSTGQGTAALSYEQYV.